Reported below is one T cell receptor (beta chain). The source of the sample is a study of blood T cell repertoires in COVID-19. The CDR3 is 13 amino acids. With V trimmed by 2 bases and J by 5 bases, 2 bases remained unmatched. Germline lookup yields CDR1 SGHRS and CDR2 YFSETQ. Method: immunoSEQ multiplex PCR; TCRdb's copy keeps in-frame clones and lacks some. The sample has roughly 140,000 clones; roughly 84% are singletons. The rearrangement uses TRBV5-1 and TRBJ2-5, with 8 nucleotides matching TRBD2. Material: PBMCs or T cells enriched from blood (not recorded which). The clonotype comes from a woman between 45 and 65 years old who had been exposed to COVID-19. The CDR3 loop is CASSFRGGETQYF. DNA of the CDR3: TGCGCCAGCAGCTTTCGGGGGGGGGAGACCCAGTACTTC.